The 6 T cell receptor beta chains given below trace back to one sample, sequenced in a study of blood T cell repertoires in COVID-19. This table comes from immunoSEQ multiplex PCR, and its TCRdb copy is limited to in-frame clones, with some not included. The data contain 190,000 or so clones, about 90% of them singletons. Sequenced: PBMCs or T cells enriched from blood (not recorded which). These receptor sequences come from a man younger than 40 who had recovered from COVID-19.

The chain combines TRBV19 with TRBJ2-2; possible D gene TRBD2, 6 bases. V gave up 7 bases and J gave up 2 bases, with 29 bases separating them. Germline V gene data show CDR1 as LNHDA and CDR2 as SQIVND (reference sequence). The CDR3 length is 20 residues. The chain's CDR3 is CASTGVVLGEDDSNTGELFF. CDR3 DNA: TGTGCCAGTACGGGGGTGGTGCTGGGGGAGGACGACTCAAACACCGGGGAGCTGTTTTTT.

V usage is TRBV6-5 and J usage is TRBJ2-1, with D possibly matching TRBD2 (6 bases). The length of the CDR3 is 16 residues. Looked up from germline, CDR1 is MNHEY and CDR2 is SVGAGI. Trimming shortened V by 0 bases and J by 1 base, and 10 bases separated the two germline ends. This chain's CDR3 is CASSYSTGESYNEQFF. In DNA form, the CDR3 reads TGTGCCAGCAGTTACTCTACGGGAGAGTCCTACAATGAGCAGTTCTTC.

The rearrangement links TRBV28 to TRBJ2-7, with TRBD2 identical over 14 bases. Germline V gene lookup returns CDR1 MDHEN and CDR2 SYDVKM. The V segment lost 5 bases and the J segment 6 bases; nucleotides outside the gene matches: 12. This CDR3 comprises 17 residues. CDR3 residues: CASSPTGLAGGLGEQYF. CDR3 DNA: TGTGCCAGCAGTCCGACAGGACTAGCGGGAGGCCTCGGCGAGCAGTACTTC.

CDR3 nucleotides: TGTGCCAGCAGCGTAACTAGCGGGGGGGCATCAGATACGCAGTATTTT. Protein sequence: CASSVTSGGASDTQYF. The rearrangement links TRBV3-1 (or the pseudogene TRBV3-2) to TRBJ2-3; 13 bases fit TRBD2. Germline CDR1 is LGHDT and CDR2 is YNNKEL (reference sequence). The CDR3 has 16 amino acids. The V and J ends lost 5 bases and 4 bases, in that order; junction bases with no gene match: 6.

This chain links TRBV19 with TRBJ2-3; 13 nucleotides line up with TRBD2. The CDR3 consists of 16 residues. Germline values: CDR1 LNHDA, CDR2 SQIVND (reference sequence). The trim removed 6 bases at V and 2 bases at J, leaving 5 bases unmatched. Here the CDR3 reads CASSRGLAGVTDTQYF. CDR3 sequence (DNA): TGTGCCAGTAGCAGAGGACTAGCGGGAGTCACAGATACGCAGTATTTT.

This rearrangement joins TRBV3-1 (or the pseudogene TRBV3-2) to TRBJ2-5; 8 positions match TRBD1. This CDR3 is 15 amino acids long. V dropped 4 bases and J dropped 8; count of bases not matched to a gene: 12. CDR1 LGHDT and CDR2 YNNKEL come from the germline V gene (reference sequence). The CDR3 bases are TGTGCCAGCAGCCCGACAGGGGAGATCAAGAGAACCCAGTACTTC. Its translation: CASSPTGEIKRTQYF.